The next 23 T cell receptor beta chains were all read from a single sample in a study of cytomegalovirus exposure and HLA in healthy donors listed by TCRdb under 2017. Library preparation used the immunoSEQ multiplex PCR assay. TCRdb carries this immuneACCESS record with in-frame sequences only. Its versions omit some clonotypes, under half of them owing to an unresolved V gene in the studies checked, with the rest unexplained. For this sample there are about 270,000 clones; around 86% appear just once. Together, the top ten hold roughly 0.99% of the sample. The sample comprised PBMCs. Receptors originate from a young woman in good health and CMV-seronegative.

This rearrangement joins TRBV18 to TRBJ2-3; 12 nucleotides agree with TRBD2. The CDR3 is 15 residues long. Germline V lookup: CDR1 KGHSH, CDR2 LQKENI. V dropped 10 bases and J dropped 0; count of bases not matched to a gene: 5. This chain's CDR3 is CAIPLAGGSTDTQYF. As DNA, the CDR3 is TGTGCCATCCCACTAGCGGGGGGAAGCACAGATACGCAGTATTTT.

V gene TRBV7-3 combines with J gene TRBJ2-5; TRBD1 agrees at 7 bases. V gave up 0 bases and J gave up 4 bases; unmatched junction bases: 2. This CDR3 contains 14 residues. CDR1 is SGHTA, CDR2 FQGTGA, per germline. The CDR3 DNA reads TGTGCCAGCAGCTTAACCAGGACAGGAGAGACCCAGTACTTC. Its translation: CASSLTRTGETQYF.

The chain employs TRBV1 and TRBJ2-3; TRBD2, the table's D call, was not compared with the DNA. TRBV1 is described as a pseudogene. There are 15 residues in the CDR3. The CDR3, as DNA: TGCACCAGCAGCCCTAGGACTAGCGGCACAGATACGCAGTATTTT. This codes for CTSSPRTSGTDTQYF.

This clone was found a few times. The chain carries TRBV2 and TRBJ1-5; 7 bases map to TRBD1. This CDR3 has 14 residues. Germline values: CDR1 SNHLY, CDR2 FYNNEI. V trimming: 7 bases; J trimming: 0 bases; junction bases outside the gene matches: 3. CDR3 amino acids: CASKGTVSNQPQHF. CDR3 nucleotides: TGTGCCAGCAAAGGGACAGTTAGCAATCAGCCCCAGCATTTT. The full variable domain, completed using reference TRBV2 and TRBJ1-5, is EPEVTQTPSHQVTQMGQEVILRCVPISNHLYFYWYRQILGQKVEFLVSFYNNEISEKSEIFDDQFSVERPDGSNFTLKIRSTKLEDSAMYFCASKGTVSNQPQHFGDGTRLSIL.

The CDR3 here is CASSLAQGLNTEAFF. The CDR3 DNA reads TGTGCCAGCAGCTTAGCTCAGGGGCTCAACACTGAAGCTTTCTTT. The J gene is TRBJ1-1, the V gene TRBV7-9; weak D call: TRBD1 (6 bases). Germline CDR1 reads SEHNR; CDR2 reads FQNEAQ (reference sequence). This CDR3 comprises 15 residues. Trimming cost V 0 bases and J 2 bases, with 10 bases left between them.

The V and J genes are TRBV5-6 and TRBJ2-7; TRBD2 aligns across 9 bases. CDR3 length equals 14 residues. The V and J ends lost 2 bases and 7 bases, in that order; junction bases with no gene match: 7. Germline lookup yields CDR1 SGHDT and CDR2 YYEEEE. DNA for the CDR3: TGTGCCAGCAGCTTTGATCTAGCGGGACGAGAGCAGTACTTC. Its protein is CASSFDLAGREQYF.

The rearrangement uses TRBV5-6 and TRBJ1-1; a possible D gene is TRBD1 (6 bases). There are 15 residues in the CDR3. Germline-derived CDR1 and CDR2 are SGHDT and YYEEEE. The V end lost 5 bases, the J end lost 1 base, and 15 bases lay between the germline ends. CDR3 DNA sequence: TGTGCCAGCAGTGCTACAGGGTTAGGGAACACTGAAGCTTTCTTT. The encoded protein is CASSATGLGNTEAFF.

The J gene is TRBJ2-5, the V gene TRBV6-6, with D possibly TRBD1 on 5 matching bases. With 2 bases removed from V and 5 bases from J, the gap between germline ends came to 18 bases. This CDR3 comprises 16 residues. Germline-derived CDR1 and CDR2 are MNHNY and SVGAGI (reference sequence). The CDR3 spells CASSYIQAYASETQYF. CDR3 in DNA: TGTGCCAGCAGTTACATACAGGCCTACGCAAGTGAGACCCAGTACTTC.

This rearrangement joins TRBV6-6 to TRBJ2-7; 7 nucleotides agree with TRBD1. Germline CDR1 and CDR2: MNHNY and SVGAGI (reference sequence). CDR3 length: 14 amino acids. The trim removed 6 bases at V and 0 bases at J, leaving 5 bases unmatched. In DNA form, the CDR3 reads TGTGCCAGCAGGCCGGGACAGAACTCCTACGAGCAGTACTTC. Translation: CASRPGQNSYEQYF.

The chain has TRBV7-2 and TRBJ1-2, with D possibly TRBD1 on 5 matching bases. Trimming left V 5 bases short and J 8 bases short, with 21 bases between. Germline V gives CDR1 SGHTA, CDR2 FQGNSA. This CDR3 contains 15 residues. The DNA of the CDR3 is TGTGCCAGCAGCGACACAGCAGGGCGAATAGGCGGCTACACCTTC. This codes for CASSDTAGRIGGYTF.

This clone has only one observation. V usage is TRBV13 and J usage is TRBJ2-7; 8 bases match TRBD2. J was trimmed by 3 bases and V by 5 bases; bases with no gene match: 12. Germline V gene lookup returns CDR1 PRHDT and CDR2 FYEKMQ (reference sequence). The CDR3 runs to 16 residues. In DNA, the CDR3 is TGTGCCAGCAGCCTACGAACCGGGAGGGTAAACTACGAGCAGTACTTC. Translated, it gives CASSLRTGRVNYEQYF.

The chain is built from TRBV4-3 and TRBJ2-3; D not resolved. Germline V gene data show CDR1 as LGHNA and CDR2 as YSLEER. The CDR3 has 13 residues. Trimming shortened V by 4 bases and J by 5 bases, and 10 bases separated the two germline ends. The CDR3 loop reads CASSPTSGDTQYF. CDR3 bases: TGCGCCAGCAGCCCAACGTCGGGAGATACGCAGTATTTT.

The chain uses TRBV13 and TRBJ1-2; 8 nucleotides align to TRBD1. This CDR3 comprises 15 residues. The V gene's germline CDR1 is PRHDT and CDR2 FYEKMQ (reference sequence). The V segment lost 2 bases and the J segment 3 bases; nucleotides outside the gene matches: 5. CDR3 in amino acids: CASSLISQGDYGYTF. The CDR3 region has the DNA TGTGCCAGCAGCTTAATTTCACAGGGGGACTATGGCTACACCTTC.

This chain connects TRBV6-6 to TRBJ2-1; D uncertain. This CDR3 spans 14 amino acids. V gave up 5 bases and J gave up 1 base, with 9 bases separating them. Germline CDR1 MNHNY, CDR2 SVGAGI (reference sequence). The CDR3 loop is CASSPPGSYNEQFF. In DNA form, the CDR3 reads TGTGCCAGCAGTCCTCCCGGGTCCTACAATGAGCAGTTCTTC.

CDR3 protein: CASSLVGGAGANVLTF. DNA of the CDR3: TGCGCCAGCAGCTTGGTTGGGGGCGCTGGGGCCAACGTCCTGACTTTC. The gene calls are TRBV5-1 and TRBJ2-6, with a possible D match to TRBD1 (6 bases). The CDR3 loop spans 16 amino acids. CDR1 and CDR2 from the germline V gene are SGHRS and YFSETQ. Trimming cost V 0 bases and J 2 bases, with 9 bases left between them.

The chain couples TRBV18 to TRBJ2-1; D may be TRBD2 (6 bases). The CDR3 extends over 12 amino acids. The V gene's germline CDR1 is KGHSH and CDR2 LQKENI. With 2 bases removed from V and 7 bases from J, the gap between germline ends came to 6 bases. The CDR3 reads CASSPGTNEQFF. CDR3 DNA: TGTGCCAGCTCACCAGGGACTAATGAGCAGTTCTTC.

The chain is built from TRBV6-6 and TRBJ2-1; D is unclear. Germline values: CDR1 MNHNY, CDR2 SVGAGI (reference sequence). The CDR3 is 12 amino acids. V lost 4 bases and J 4 bases, leaving 5 bases between the germline ends. This CDR3 is CASSSFYNEQFF. CDR3 DNA sequence: TGTGCCAGCAGTTCGTTTTACAATGAGCAGTTCTTC.

With regard to this clone: As the CDR3 is not closed by the conserved phenylalanine or tryptophan, this likely results from a read error. The limits of the CDR3 on the DNA are not certain, so only TCRdb's listed CDR3 is given. This rearrangement joins TRBV28 to TRBJ2-7; the table's D call, TRBD1, was not checked against the DNA. CDR1 MDHEN and CDR2 SYDVKM come from the germline V gene. Inclusive of both ends, the CDR3 amounts to 12 amino acids. CDR3 sequence reads: CASSFLDSAEVL.

The chain has TRBV29-1 and TRBJ2-1, with 10 positions matching TRBD2. V trimming: 7 bases; J trimming: 7 bases; junction bases outside the gene matches: 7. Germline V gene sequence: CDR1 SQVTM, CDR2 ANQGSEA. The CDR3 has 13 residues. The CDR3 region is CSGRGLAWNEQFF. In DNA, the CDR3 is TGCAGCGGGAGGGGACTAGCGTGGAATGAGCAGTTCTTC.

CDR3 sequence (DNA): TGCGCCAGCAGCTTGGGACAGTCTGGGGATGGCTACACCTTC. The encoded protein is CASSLGQSGDGYTF. The gene calls are TRBV5-1 and TRBJ1-2; perhaps TRBD1 as D (5 bases). V was trimmed by 0 bases and J by 6 bases, leaving 12 bases between them. This CDR3 region has 14 residues. Per the germline V gene, CDR1 is SGHRS and CDR2 is YFSETQ.

This chain joins TRBV5-6 and TRBJ2-7; 8 positions match TRBD2. The trim removed 3 bases at V and 4 bases at J, leaving 12 bases unmatched. CDR1 and CDR2 from the germline V gene are SGHDT and YYEEEE. The CDR3 spans 16 residues. The CDR3 protein is CASSSYGGARGYEQYF. The CDR3 DNA sequence: TGTGCCAGCAGCTCATACGGGGGGGCCCGGGGGTACGAGCAGTACTTC.

The V call is TRBV4-1, the J call TRBJ2-7; 10 bases fit TRBD1. Germline CDR1 and CDR2: MGHRA and YSYEKL. J lost 2 bases, V lost 3 bases, and 1 base had no gene match. The CDR3 covers 14 residues. The CDR3 region has the DNA TGCGCCAGCAGCCATGGGACAGGGGCCTACGAGCAGTACTTC. It yields the protein CASSHGTGAYEQYF.

The rearrangement links TRBV9 to TRBJ2-2; D gene ambiguous. The CDR3 has 16 amino acids. Trimming pared 0 bases from V and 0 bases from J, leaving 9 bases between. The germline CDR1 and CDR2 sequences are SGDLS and YYNGEE. The chain's CDR3 is CASSVDLRSNTGELFF. In nucleotides, the CDR3 is TGTGCCAGCAGCGTAGACCTACGGTCGAACACCGGGGAGCTGTTTTTT.